A selection of T cell receptor beta chains follows, all from one sample in a study of CD8+ T cells in alopecia areata. Clones were read by immunoSEQ multiplex PCR, and TCRdb kept only the in-frame ones, dropping some. The sample carries around 200,000 clones, roughly 60% recorded once. Sequenced material: CD4+ T cells sorted from blood, taken at week 0. The receptors derive from a human donor with alopecia areata. Both conserved end residues are part of each CDR3. The D gene is left open where the match is weak. Some rows mark clone size as missing; the rest say once, few, many or name a class of expanded clone.

>TRBV7-3|NA|TRBJ2-2|NA
TGTGCCAGCAGCTTAAATCGGGAGCTGTTTTTT
CASSLNRELFF
>TRBV6-6|NA|TRBJ1-6|NA
TGTGCCAGCAGTTACGCGGCAGGGTCACCCCTCCACTTT
CASSYAAGSPLHF
>TRBV7-2|NA|TRBJ2-3|TRBD1
TGTGCCAGCAGCCCGCGGACAGGAGGCACAGATACGCAGTATTTT
CASSPRTGGTDTQYF
>TRBV29-1|NA|TRBJ2-7|TRBD1
TGCAGCGTTGTTACAGGGGTCTACGAGCAGTACTTC
CSVVTGVYEQYF
>TRBV5-1|NA|TRBJ1-6|NA
TGCGCCAGCAGCGCCAAGGCGGGCTCCTATAATTCACCCCTCCACTTT
CASSAKAGSYNSPLHF
>TRBV29-1|NA|TRBJ1-2|TRBD1
TGCAGCGTCCTGGACAGGGGGCAACCTTTAGGCTACACCTTC
CSVLDRGQPLGYTF
>TRBV2|few|TRBJ1-2|TRBD1
TGTGCCAGCAGGCGGACAGGGGAATATGGCTACACCTTC
CASRRTGEYGYTF
>TRBV30|NA|TRBJ1-6|NA
TGTGCCTGGAGTCCGGGACATAAGGATTCACCCCTCCACTTT
CAWSPGHKDSPLHF
>TRBV28|NA|TRBJ1-6|NA
TGTGCCAGCGTCAAAACATGGGGATATAATTCACCCCTCCACTTT
CASVKTWGYNSPLHF
>TRBV7-7|few|TRBJ2-3|TRBD2
TGTGCCAGCAGCCCAGGCCTAGCGGGGGAAACCACTAGCACAGATACGCAGTATTTT
CASSPGLAGETTSTDTQYF
>TRBV4-1|NA|TRBJ2-7|TRBD2
TGCGCCAGCAGCCCCCGGGGGGGCGGGATGACGGAGCAGTACTTC
CASSPRGGGMTEQYF
>TRBV19|NA|TRBJ2-7|TRBD1
TGTGCCAGTCGACAGGGAGCAGCCTACGAGCAGTACTTC
CASRQGAAYEQYF
>TRBV5-1|NA|TRBJ2-2|TRBD2
TGCGCCAGCAGCCTGGGACTAGCGAGCACCGGGGAGCTGTTTTTT
CASSLGLASTGELFF
>TRBV7-2|NA|TRBJ2-5|NA
TGTGCCAGCAGCCCGAGAGGGTGGCCACTTGAGACCCAGTACTTC
CASSPRGWPLETQYF
>TRBV30|NA|TRBJ1-5|NA
TGTGCCTTCCAGAGTAGTAGCAATCAGCCCCAGCATTTT
CAFQSSSNQPQHF
>TRBV15|NA|TRBJ2-5|NA
TGTGCCACCAGCAGAGGTCCTGGAGGGCAAGAGACCCAGTACTTC
CATSRGPGGQETQYF
>TRBV30|NA|TRBJ2-2|NA
TGTGCCTGGAGTGTACCCGGGGGCGACACCGGGGAGCTGTTTTTT
CAWSVPGGDTGELFF
>TRBV30|NA|TRBJ2-2|NA
TGTGCCTGGAGTAGGCGGACCGGGGAGCTGTTTTTT
CAWSRRTGELFF
>TRBV29-1|few|TRBJ1-2|NA
TGCAGCGTTGTTGGGACGGGGTTATGGGGCTACACCTTC
CSVVGTGLWGYTF
>TRBV5-4|NA|TRBJ2-7|TRBD2
TGTGCCAGCAGCCCCACCGGCGGGGGGTACTTCTACGAGCAGTACTTC
CASSPTGGGYFYEQYF
>TRBV5-1|NA|TRBJ2-7|NA
TGCGCCAGCAGCTTGGAACGGCTCGAGTCTCCGGCCTACGAGCAGTACTTC
CASSLERLESPAYEQYF
>TRBV2|NA|TRBJ2-2|NA
TGTGCCAGCACAAAGGGGAGAGTCGCCGGGGAGCTGTTTTTT
CASTKGRVAGELFF
>TRBV7-3|NA|TRBJ2-1|TRBD2
TGTGCCAGCAGCCCGGGGACTAGCGGATACAATGAGCAGTTCTTC
CASSPGTSGYNEQFF
>TRBV30|NA|TRBJ1-5|NA
TGTGCCTGGAGCCTGGCGATGGGACAGCCCCAGCATTTT
CAWSLAMGQPQHF
>TRBV29-1|NA|TRBJ1-2|NA
TGCAGCGTTTCAGGGGAAGGGGGATCTAACTATGGCTACACCTTC
CSVSGEGGSNYGYTF
>TRBV25-1|NA|TRBJ1-4|NA
TGTGCCAGCAGTGAACACGGTAATGAAAAACTGTTTTTT
CASSEHGNEKLFF
>TRBV9|NA|TRBJ1-2|NA
TGTGCCAGCAGCGTAGGTTCTACATTCTTCAACTATGGCTACACCTTC
CASSVGSTFFNYGYTF
>TRBV18|NA|TRBJ2-3|TRBD1
TGTGCCAGCTCACCCGGGACAGGGGGCACAGATACGCAGTATTTT
CASSPGTGGTDTQYF
>TRBV7-3|NA|TRBJ1-2|NA
TGTGCCAGCAGCTTAACCGTAAGGGCAGTCTCGCCTAGCTATGGCTACACCTTC
CASSLTVRAVSPSYGYTF
>TRBV18|NA|TRBJ1-6|NA
TGTGCCAGCTCACCCGGGACTCGCGGGTCACCCCTCCACTTT
CASSPGTRGSPLHF
>TRBV29-1|few|TRBJ1-5|NA
TGCAGCGTTGCAGGGTCCCTCGCTCAGCCCCAGCATTTT
CSVAGSLAQPQHF
>TRBV30|NA|TRBJ1-1|NA
TGTGCCTGGAGCGTGGGGCTTAACACTGAAGCTTTCTTT
CAWSVGLNTEAFF
>TRBV6-6|NA|TRBJ2-7|NA
TGTGCCAGCACCATTGGGACCAGCTCCTACGAGCAGTACTTC
CASTIGTSSYEQYF
>TRBV30|NA|TRBJ1-2|NA
TGTGCCTGGAGTACGGGGCAAGCGGCTAGGACCTTC
CAWSTGQAARTF
>TRBV29-1|few|TRBJ2-2|NA
TGCAGCGTTGAAATCGGGGGAGCCGGGGAGCTGTTTTTT
CSVEIGGAGELFF
>TRBV7-6|NA|TRBJ2-7|TRBD1
TGTGCCAGCAGCTGGGACAGAGGCGAGCAGTACTTC
CASSWDRGEQYF
>TRBV30|NA|TRBJ1-2|TRBD1
TGTGCCTGGAGTGTCAAGGGGGCTGGTGGCTACACCTTC
CAWSVKGAGGYTF
>TRBV9|NA|TRBJ2-1|TRBD2
TGTGCCAGCAGCGTAGGTCGGCGGGGGGGCGAGCAGTTCTTC
CASSVGRRGGEQFF